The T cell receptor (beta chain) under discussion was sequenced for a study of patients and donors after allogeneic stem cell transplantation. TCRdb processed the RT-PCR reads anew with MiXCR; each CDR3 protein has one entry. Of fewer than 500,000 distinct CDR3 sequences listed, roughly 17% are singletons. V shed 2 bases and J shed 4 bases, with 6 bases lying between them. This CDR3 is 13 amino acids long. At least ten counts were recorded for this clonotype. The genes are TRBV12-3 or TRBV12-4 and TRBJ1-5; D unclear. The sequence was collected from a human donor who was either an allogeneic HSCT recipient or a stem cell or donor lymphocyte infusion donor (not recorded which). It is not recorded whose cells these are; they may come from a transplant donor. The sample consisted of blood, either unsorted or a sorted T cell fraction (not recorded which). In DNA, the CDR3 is TGTGCCAGCAGTTTAATTGAAAATCAGCCCCAGCATTTT. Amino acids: CASSLIENQPQHF.